One sample yielded the 6 T cell receptor beta chains listed below, sequenced in a study of blood T cell repertoires in COVID-19. Clones were sequenced by immunoSEQ multiplex PCR, and TCRdb holds only the in-frame ones, with some missing. The profile covers about 250,000 clones, with about 85% appearing a single time and around 3% taken by the ten largest. The sample was peripheral blood. Receptor source: a man in his late teens or twenties with active or convalescent COVID-19.

The chain has TRBV4-3 and TRBJ2-1, with D possibly matching TRBD2 (6 bases). CDR3 length equals 16 residues. Trimming stripped 2 bases from V and 4 bases from J, with 15 bases between. Germline values: CDR1 LGHNA, CDR2 YSLEER. The CDR3 DNA reads as TGCGCCAGCAGCCAAATCCGGGGGACGGAGTACAATGAGCAGTTCTTC. Its translation is CASSQIRGTEYNEQFF.

The chain recombines TRBV3-1 (or the pseudogene TRBV3-2) with TRBJ1-2; no reliable D call. The CDR3 is 15 amino acids. Trimming took 1 base from V and 4 from J, leaving 13 bases between them. Per the germline V gene, CDR1 is LGHDT and CDR2 is YNNKEL (reference sequence). The CDR3 DNA is TGTGCCAGCAGCCAAGCGAAAACCTACCTCTATGGCTACACCTTC. Translating it yields CASSQAKTYLYGYTF.

The CDR3 loop reads CASSHKAGQETQYF. The CDR3 nucleotides read TGTGCCAGCAGCCATAAAGCGGGTCAAGAGACCCAGTACTTC. The chain uses TRBV4-2 and TRBJ2-5; D may be TRBD2 (6 bases). The CDR3 covers 14 residues. V was shortened by 3 bases and J by 2 bases, with 10 bases between the two germline ends. Per germline, CDR1 LGHNA and CDR2 YNFKEQ.

This chain connects TRBV2 to TRBJ2-5; D is undetermined. Trimming cost V 2 bases and J 2 bases, with 12 bases left between them. This CDR3 is 15 amino acids long. CDR1 is SNHLY, CDR2 FYNNEI, per germline. CDR3 nucleotides: TGTGCCAGCAGTGAACTCTTGGGCGAGCAAGAGACCCAGTACTTC. It translates to CASSELLGEQETQYF.

This clone was detected a few times. The V call is TRBV9, the J call TRBJ1-2; D remains unclear. Per the germline V gene, CDR1 is SGDLS and CDR2 is YYNGEE. Trimming took off 3 bases at V and 4 bases at J, with 13 bases between the two ends. CDR3 length: 14 residues. CDR3 sequence (DNA): TGTGCCAGCAGCGGGACCGGACTACTCTATGGCTACACCTTC. Encoded protein: CASSGTGLLYGYTF.

This clone appeared a single time. V is TRBV9 and J is TRBJ2-2; TRBD1 agrees at 8 bases. V was pared by 0 bases and J by 4 bases, with 5 bases of the junction left unmatched. The CDR3 contains 16 residues. The germline V gene has CDR1 SGDLS and CDR2 YYNGEE. CDR3 nucleotide sequence: TGTGCCAGCAGCGTAGCTACAGGGGGTATCACCGGGGAGCTGTTTTTT. Protein product: CASSVATGGITGELFF. The entire variable domain, with the rest obtained from reference TRBV9 and TRBJ2-2, is as follows: DSGVTQTPKHLITATGQRVTLRCSPRSGDLSVYWYQQSLDQGLQFLIQYYNGEERAKGNILERFSAQQFPDLHSELNLSSLELGDSALYFCASSVATGGITGELFFGEGSRLTVL.